This is a list of T cell receptor beta chains from one sample in a study of technical replicates of blood from a handful of donors. The repertoire was sequenced with immunoSEQ multiplex PCR; TCRdb's copy has only in-frame clones and lacks some. The sample lists tens of thousands of clones, approximately 91% seen once, with about 0.41% in the top ten. The material sequenced was T cells isolated from PBMCs. The source of these receptors is a human donor in good health. Each CDR3 is given with its conserved first and last residue. The order of the fields is J gene, clone size, CDR3 length, V gene, D gene, CDR3 DNA, CDR3 protein. A D gene is named only where the DNA matches it firmly. Only part of the rows carry a size: once, few, many, or a class if the clone is expanded.

TRBJ1-2 - 16 TRBV29-1 - TGCAGCGTTGAAGAGCAGGACTCTCCGACAAATTATGGCTACACCTTC CSVEEQDSPTNYGYTF
TRBJ1-1 - 15 TRBV9 TRBD1 TGTGCCAGCAGCGTTACAGGGGGCAAGGACACTGAAGCTTTCTTT CASSVTGGKDTEAFF
TRBJ2-2 - 17 TRBV12-5 TRBD2 TGTGCTAGTGGTTTGGTAGAGGTAGCGGGATCCACCGGGGAGCTGTTTTTT CASGLVEVAGSTGELFF
TRBJ2-3 - 14 TRBV15 - TGTGCCACCAGCAGAGCGGGAATTCGTGATACGCAGTATTTT CATSRAGIRDTQYF
TRBJ2-1 - 15 TRBV11-2 TRBD2 TGTGCCAGCAGCTTATTGGGACTAGCGGGAAATGAGCAGTTCTTC CASSLLGLAGNEQFF
TRBJ2-3 - 14 TRBV5-1 TRBD2 TGCGCCAGCAGCTTAAGCGGGAGCCAGGGAGCCCAGTATTTT CASSLSGSQGAQYF
TRBJ1-1 - 13 TRBV9 - TGTGCCAGCAGCGTAGGGGCGAACACTGAAGCTTTCTTT CASSVGANTEAFF
TRBJ1-3 - 13 TRBV5-6 - TGTGCCAGCAGCTGGAGTGGTGGAAACACCATATATTTT CASSWSGGNTIYF
TRBJ2-3 - 18 TRBV27 - TGTGCCAGCATACCCCTCTACGTGGCGGGGATCAGCACAGATACGCAGTATTTT CASIPLYVAGISTDTQYF
TRBJ1-4 - 13 TRBV27 - TGTGCCAGCAGTACACATTCTAATGAAAAACTGTTTTTT CASSTHSNEKLFF
TRBJ2-1 - 15 TRBV7-2 TRBD2 TGTGCCAGCAGCTTAGGTCTAGCGGTCTACAATGAGCAGTTCTTC CASSLGLAVYNEQFF
TRBJ2-2 - 17 TRBV9 TRBD1 TGTGCCAGCAGCGCGGACAGGGACACTCCGAACACCGGGGAGCTGTTTTTT CASSADRDTPNTGELFF
TRBJ1-2 - 14 TRBV9 TRBD1 TGTGCCAGCAGCGCTGTACAGGGGAGCGGTGGCTACACCTTC CASSAVQGSGGYTF
TRBJ2-3 - 16 TRBV9 - TGTGCCAGCAGCAAGGCATCGGCAGGGGTGTTAGATACGCAGTATTTT CASSKASAGVLDTQYF
TRBJ1-2 - 13 TRBV7-2 - TGTGCCAGCAGCCTAGGACAGCTAGATGGCTACACCTTC CASSLGQLDGYTF
TRBJ1-3 - 15 TRBV5-1 - TGCGCCAGCAGCTTGGCAGATCTCTCTGGAAACACCATATATTTT CASSLADLSGNTIYF
TRBJ2-6 once 20 TRBV7-7 - TGTGCCAGCAGCCTTGACAGCTTCCACCCTCCTATCTCTGGGGCCAACGTCCTGACTTTC CASSLDSFHPPISGANVLTF
TRBJ1-1 - 15 TRBV19 TRBD1 TGTGCCACCCTCCCAGGGGGCGCGTATAACACTGAAGCTTTCTTT CATLPGGAYNTEAFF
TRBJ2-3 - 15 TRBV28 TRBD2 TGTGCCAGCAGTATACTTAGAACAGCGGGGGATACGCAGTATTTT CASSILRTAGDTQYF
TRBJ1-2 once 20 TRBV15 - TGTGCCACCAGCAGAGACTCCAAATTTGGGGCGCGCCCCACGGGCTATGGCTACACCTTC CATSRDSKFGARPTGYGYTF
TRBJ2-7 - 14 TRBV6-1 TRBD1 TGTGCCAGCAGACCTCCCGGGACAGGCTACGAGCAGTACTTC CASRPPGTGYEQYF
TRBJ2-3 - 15 TRBV4-2 - TGTGCCAGCAGCCAAGTATCCCGACTCACAGATACGCAGTATTTT CASSQVSRLTDTQYF
TRBJ2-1 - 15 TRBV2 TRBD2 TGTGCCAGCAGTGAACTAGCGGGAGACTACAATGAGCAGTTCTTC CASSELAGDYNEQFF
TRBJ2-7 - 13 TRBV5-4 - TGTGCCAGCAGCTGGGGGGTGAAGAACGAGCAGTACTTC CASSWGVKNEQYF
TRBJ2-1 - 15 TRBV7-3 TRBD1 TGTGCCAGCAGCGACAGACAGGGGGGGCTGAATGAGCAGTTCTTC CASSDRQGGLNEQFF
TRBJ1-2 - 16 TRBV6-5 TRBD1 TGTGCCAGCAGTTACAGCTCCGGGACAGGGGCTTATGGCTACACCTTC CASSYSSGTGAYGYTF
TRBJ1-1 - 11 TRBV7-2 - TGTGCCAGCAGCTTATCTCCTGAAGCTTTCTTT CASSLSPEAFF
TRBJ2-5 - 16 TRBV2 TRBD2 TGTGCCAGCAGTGACGCTAGCGGGGAGTACCAAGAGACCCAGTACTTC CASSDASGEYQETQYF
TRBJ1-5 - 14 TRBV27 TRBD1 TGTGCCAGCAGTTCACGGACAGGACTTCAGCCCCAGCATTTT CASSSRTGLQPQHF
TRBJ1-1 - 13 TRBV2 - TGTGCCAGCAGTGATTTCGGCCCAGCGTCGGCTTTCTTT CASSDFGPASAFF
TRBJ2-2 - 15 TRBV7-9 - TGTGCCAGCAGCTTACTCAGGGTTCACACCGGGGAGCTGTTTTTT CASSLLRVHTGELFF
TRBJ2-7 - 14 TRBV4-3 TRBD1 TGCGCCAGCAGCCCCGGGACAGGGGATTACGAGCAGTACTTC CASSPGTGDYEQYF
TRBJ2-2 - 16 TRBV19 - TGTGCCAGTAGTCCCTTTGGGGGGGCGGATGGCGGGGAGCTGTTTTTT CASSPFGGADGGELFF
TRBJ1-3 - 16 TRBV28 - TGTGCCAGCAGGCTCAAACAACCTCTTTCTGGAAACACCATATATTTT CASRLKQPLSGNTIYF
TRBJ2-1 - 13 TRBV4-1 - TGCGCCAGCAGCCATCCACTAGGCAGTGAGCAGTTCTTC CASSHPLGSEQFF
TRBJ1-1 once 13 TRBV19 - TGTGCCAGTAACATTCGTGGGAACACTGAAGCTTTCTTT CASNIRGNTEAFF
TRBJ2-1 once 15 TRBV9 TRBD2 TGTGCCAGCAGCGTAGGAACTAGCGGGACTAATGAGCAGTTCTTC CASSVGTSGTNEQFF
TRBJ2-7 - 15 TRBV30 - TGTGCCTGGAGCCCAAAGGCAGGGCTAAGCTACGAGCAGTACTTC CAWSPKAGLSYEQYF
TRBJ1-1 - 15 TRBV5-8 - TGTGCCAGCAGCTTGGATCTAGGACTCGGTGGTGAAGCTTTCTTT CASSLDLGLGGEAFF
TRBJ1-1 few 14 TRBV18 - TGTGCCAGCTCCCTATCACGATGGAACACTGAAGCTTTCTTT CASSLSRWNTEAFF
TRBJ1-1 - 15 TRBV5-4 TRBD1 TGTGCCAGCAGCTTGGGGACAGGGCTGAACACTGAAGCTTTCTTT CASSLGTGLNTEAFF
TRBJ2-1 - 15 TRBV19 TRBD2 TGTGCCAGTAGTATAGGTCTAGCGGGAGTGATTGAGCAGTTCTTC CASSIGLAGVIEQFF
TRBJ1-5 - 15 TRBV9 - TGTGCCAGCAGCGTGCGAGACAATTGGGATCAGCCCCAGCATTTT CASSVRDNWDQPQHF
TRBJ2-7 - 12 TRBV9 - TGTGCCAGCAGTCAAGCGGGCCCAGAGCAGTACTTC CASSQAGPEQYF
TRBJ1-5 once 15 TRBV7-9 - TGTGCCAGCAGCTTGGGAGTTCGGGACAATCAGCCCCAGCATTTT CASSLGVRDNQPQHF
TRBJ2-7 - 16 TRBV28 TRBD1 TGTGCCAGCAGTTTCGACACTAGGCAGGGGGAATACGAGCAGTACTTC CASSFDTRQGEYEQYF